The rows below give T cell receptor beta chains drawn from one sample of a study of blood T cell repertoires in COVID-19. Some clones are missing from TCRdb's copy, which holds only in-frame ones; the method was immunoSEQ multiplex PCR. The top ten hold roughly 1.2% of the sample, which has about 360,000 clones, about 80% seen once. Input material: peripheral blood. The receptors originated from a human donor with acute or convalescent COVID-19. The donor label of this sample is uncertain. CDR3s include the opening cysteine and the closing phenylalanine or tryptophan. D genes are given only for firm matches. Size is stated for part of the rows, as once, few or many counts, or as a class when the clone is expanded.

v_call: TRBV29-1
d_call: -
clone_size: -
j_call: TRBJ2-1
cdr3_aa: CSVGDTSSYNEQFF
cdr3_nt: TGCAGCGTTGGAGACACGAGCTCCTACAATGAGCAGTTCTTC

v_call: TRBV29-1
d_call: TRBD1
clone_size: -
j_call: TRBJ1-2
cdr3_aa: CSAMTGYLVGYTF
cdr3_nt: TGCAGCGCAATGACAGGGTATCTTGTTGGCTACACCTTC

v_call: TRBV7-9
d_call: TRBD2
clone_size: -
j_call: TRBJ2-3
cdr3_aa: CASSLTSGRRTDTQYF
cdr3_nt: TGTGCCAGCAGCTTAACTAGCGGGAGGAGGACGGATACGCAGTATTTT

v_call: TRBV7-2
d_call: TRBD1
clone_size: -
j_call: TRBJ1-2
cdr3_aa: CASSSQKYRGSLNYGYTF
cdr3_nt: TGTGCCAGCAGCTCGCAGAAGTACAGGGGGTCCCTCAACTATGGCTACACCTTC

v_call: TRBV6-5
d_call: TRBD2
clone_size: once
j_call: TRBJ2-1
cdr3_aa: CASSYYGRGNNEQFF
cdr3_nt: TGTGCCAGCAGTTACTACGGGAGGGGTAACAATGAGCAGTTCTTC

v_call: TRBV6-4
d_call: -
clone_size: -
j_call: TRBJ1-2
cdr3_aa: CASSDRGTGGYTF
cdr3_nt: TGTGCCAGCAGTGACAGGGGCACGGGTGGCTACACCTTC

v_call: TRBV6-5
d_call: -
clone_size: -
j_call: TRBJ2-7
cdr3_aa: CASSYSAGWGEQYF
cdr3_nt: TGTGCCAGCAGTTACTCGGCAGGGTGGGGCGAGCAGTACTTC

v_call: TRBV23-1
d_call: -
clone_size: -
j_call: TRBJ2-5
cdr3_aa: CASSQGKEQGKETQYF
cdr3_nt: TGCGCCAGCAGTCAAGGTAAAGAACAGGGCAAAGAGACCCAGTACTTC

v_call: TRBV4-1
d_call: TRBD1
clone_size: -
j_call: TRBJ1-1
cdr3_aa: CASSQQQGARNTEAFF
cdr3_nt: TGCGCCAGCAGCCAACAACAGGGGGCAAGGAACACTGAAGCTTTCTTT

v_call: TRBV27
d_call: -
clone_size: -
j_call: TRBJ1-2
cdr3_aa: CASSFRGGGGYTF
cdr3_nt: TGTGCCAGCAGTTTTCGGGGGGGAGGAGGCTACACCTTC

v_call: TRBV19
d_call: -
clone_size: -
j_call: TRBJ1-1
cdr3_aa: CASLGGAEAFF
cdr3_nt: TGTGCCAGTCTGGGGGGTGCTGAAGCTTTCTTT

v_call: TRBV7-9
d_call: TRBD1
clone_size: -
j_call: TRBJ1-1
cdr3_aa: CASGQANTEAFF
cdr3_nt: TGTGCCAGCGGACAGGCGAACACTGAAGCTTTCTTT

v_call: TRBV7-6
d_call: -
clone_size: -
j_call: TRBJ1-4
cdr3_aa: CASSGQLNEKLFF
cdr3_nt: TGTGCCAGCAGCGGACAGTTAAATGAAAAACTGTTTTTT

v_call: TRBV6-2/TRBV6-3
d_call: TRBD1
clone_size: -
j_call: TRBJ1-1
cdr3_aa: CASRYRGGTEAFF
cdr3_nt: TGTGCCAGCAGATACAGGGGTGGTACTGAAGCTTTCTTT

v_call: TRBV6-5
d_call: -
clone_size: once
j_call: TRBJ2-3
cdr3_aa: CASSLGLTDTQYF
cdr3_nt: TGTGCCAGCAGCCTGGGGCTCACAGATACGCAGTATTTT

v_call: TRBV3-1/TRBV3-2
d_call: -
clone_size: -
j_call: TRBJ1-2
cdr3_aa: CASSQGASNYGYTF
cdr3_nt: TGTGCCAGCAGCCAAGGCGCGTCTAACTATGGCTACACCTTC

v_call: TRBV27
d_call: TRBD2
clone_size: once
j_call: TRBJ2-1
cdr3_aa: CASSLPSGVSEDDEQFF
cdr3_nt: TGTGCCAGCAGTTTACCTAGCGGGGTGTCTGAAGACGATGAGCAGTTCTTC

v_call: TRBV28
d_call: TRBD1
clone_size: -
j_call: TRBJ2-7
cdr3_aa: CATSAHPGQATEQYF
cdr3_nt: TGTGCCACTTCAGCTCACCCGGGACAGGCAACCGAGCAGTACTTC

v_call: TRBV21-1
d_call: -
clone_size: -
j_call: TRBJ1-5
cdr3_aa: CAITGQGPHQPQHF
cdr3_nt: TGTGCCATTACGGGACAGGGGCCTCATCAGCCCCAGCATTTT

v_call: TRBV27
d_call: -
clone_size: -
j_call: TRBJ1-1
cdr3_aa: CASSSRVFTEAFF
cdr3_nt: TGTGCCAGCAGTTCCAGGGTTTTCACTGAAGCTTTCTTT

v_call: TRBV19
d_call: TRBD2
clone_size: -
j_call: TRBJ2-1
cdr3_aa: CASSLGRGREQFF
cdr3_nt: TGTGCCAGTAGCCTCGGGAGGGGGAGGGAGCAGTTCTTC

v_call: TRBV2
d_call: -
clone_size: -
j_call: TRBJ1-2
cdr3_aa: CASSFLSNYGYTF
cdr3_nt: TGTGCCAGCAGTTTCTTATCTAACTATGGCTACACCTTC

v_call: TRBV7-8
d_call: TRBD1
clone_size: few
j_call: TRBJ1-5
cdr3_aa: CASSLNDRGLFNQPQHF
cdr3_nt: TGTGCCAGCAGCTTAAACGACAGGGGGCTCTTCAATCAGCCCCAGCATTTT

v_call: TRBV29-1
d_call: TRBD2
clone_size: -
j_call: TRBJ2-3
cdr3_aa: CSVEDLAGVATDTQYF
cdr3_nt: TGCAGCGTTGAGGATCTAGCGGGGGTCGCCACAGATACGCAGTATTTT

v_call: TRBV4-2
d_call: -
clone_size: few
j_call: TRBJ1-2
cdr3_aa: CASSQDRLGGYTF
cdr3_nt: TGTGCCAGCAGCCAAGATCGGCTCGGGGGCTACACCTTC

v_call: TRBV19
d_call: -
clone_size: -
j_call: TRBJ1-3
cdr3_aa: CASRSDIEHRNTIYF
cdr3_nt: TGTGCCAGTAGATCAGACATCGAACATCGAAACACCATATATTTT

v_call: TRBV7-2
d_call: TRBD2
clone_size: -
j_call: TRBJ2-7
cdr3_aa: CASSFPGTRKGEQYF
cdr3_nt: TGTGCCAGCAGCTTTCCCGGGACTAGGAAAGGCGAGCAGTACTTC

v_call: TRBV30
d_call: TRBD1
clone_size: -
j_call: TRBJ2-7
cdr3_aa: CAWALGQGPYEQYF
cdr3_nt: TGTGCCTGGGCGTTGGGACAGGGTCCCTACGAGCAGTACTTC

v_call: TRBV7-2
d_call: TRBD2
clone_size: -
j_call: TRBJ2-2
cdr3_aa: CASRGTSGSVTGELFF
cdr3_nt: TGTGCCAGCAGGGGGACTAGCGGGAGTGTCACCGGGGAGCTGTTTTTT

v_call: TRBV12-3/TRBV12-4
d_call: -
clone_size: -
j_call: TRBJ1-2
cdr3_aa: CASSLDYSYGYTF
cdr3_nt: TGTGCCAGCAGTTTAGATTACAGCTATGGCTACACCTTC

v_call: TRBV2
d_call: TRBD1
clone_size: -
j_call: TRBJ2-7
cdr3_aa: CASSASQVGRGKYF
cdr3_nt: TGTGCCAGCAGCGCCAGCCAAGTCGGCAGGGGGAAGTACTTC

v_call: TRBV5-6
d_call: TRBD1
clone_size: many
j_call: TRBJ1-2
cdr3_aa: CASSFRDRGIYGYTF
cdr3_nt: TGTGCCAGCAGCTTCCGGGACAGGGGTATCTATGGCTACACCTTC

v_call: TRBV15
d_call: -
clone_size: -
j_call: TRBJ2-1
cdr3_aa: CATSRGVGEDNEQFF
cdr3_nt: TGTGCCACCAGCAGAGGGGTGGGAGAGGATAATGAGCAGTTCTTC

v_call: TRBV29-1
d_call: -
clone_size: -
j_call: TRBJ1-5
cdr3_aa: CSARSNSNQPQHF
cdr3_nt: TGCAGCGCTAGAAGCAATAGCAATCAGCCCCAGCATTTT

v_call: TRBV5-1
d_call: -
clone_size: few
j_call: TRBJ2-2
cdr3_aa: CASSPPSLNTGELFF
cdr3_nt: TGCGCCAGCAGCCCCCCCTCCCTGAACACCGGGGAGCTGTTTTTT

v_call: TRBV28
d_call: -
clone_size: few
j_call: TRBJ1-2
cdr3_aa: CASSLWGLGYTF
cdr3_nt: TGTGCCAGCAGTTTGTGGGGGCTTGGCTACACCTTC

v_call: TRBV28
d_call: TRBD2
clone_size: -
j_call: TRBJ2-7
cdr3_aa: CASRPRTSGDYEQYF
cdr3_nt: TGTGCCAGCAGACCACGGACTAGCGGGGACTACGAGCAGTACTTC

v_call: TRBV7-8
d_call: -
clone_size: -
j_call: TRBJ1-6
cdr3_aa: CASSLDLKRNSPLHF
cdr3_nt: TGTGCCAGCAGCTTAGACCTGAAGAGAAATTCACCCCTCCACTTT

v_call: TRBV3-1/TRBV3-2
d_call: TRBD1
clone_size: -
j_call: TRBJ1-2
cdr3_aa: CASSPDRGGYTF
cdr3_nt: TGTGCCAGCAGCCCTGACAGGGGGGGCTACACCTTC

v_call: TRBV7-2
d_call: TRBD1
clone_size: -
j_call: TRBJ1-2
cdr3_aa: CASSLDRGVGGYTF
cdr3_nt: TGTGCCAGCAGCTTAGACAGGGGGGTGGGCGGCTACACCTTC

v_call: TRBV3-1/TRBV3-2
d_call: -
clone_size: -
j_call: TRBJ2-3
cdr3_aa: CASSQAGVADTQYF
cdr3_nt: TGTGCCAGCAGCCAAGCGGGTGTGGCAGATACGCAGTATTTT

v_call: TRBV4-1
d_call: -
clone_size: once
j_call: TRBJ2-3
cdr3_aa: CASSQGRGVGGTQYF
cdr3_nt: TGCGCCAGCAGCCAGGGGCGCGGGGTGGGTGGTACGCAGTATTTT

v_call: TRBV7-2
d_call: TRBD2
clone_size: -
j_call: TRBJ2-5
cdr3_aa: CASSLGLAGGPQETQYF
cdr3_nt: TGTGCCAGCAGCTTAGGACTAGCGGGGGGGCCCCAAGAGACCCAGTACTTC

v_call: TRBV19
d_call: TRBD1
clone_size: -
j_call: TRBJ2-5
cdr3_aa: CASRDRGRQETQYF
cdr3_nt: TGTGCCAGTAGAGACAGGGGACGGCAAGAGACCCAGTACTTC

v_call: TRBV28
d_call: -
clone_size: -
j_call: TRBJ1-2
cdr3_aa: CASSPRGAPLKERGYTF
cdr3_nt: TGTGCCAGCAGCCCCCGCGGGGCACCGCTGAAGGAACGGGGCTACACCTTC

v_call: TRBV2
d_call: -
clone_size: -
j_call: TRBJ1-4
cdr3_aa: CASSPDGGWQKLFF
cdr3_nt: TGTGCCAGCAGCCCGGACGGGGGGTGGCAAAAACTGTTTTTT

v_call: TRBV3-1/TRBV3-2
d_call: TRBD1
clone_size: once
j_call: TRBJ1-4
cdr3_aa: CASSPGGAYEKLFF
cdr3_nt: TGTGCCAGCAGCCCAGGGGGCGCATATGAAAAACTGTTTTTT

v_call: TRBV6-4
d_call: -
clone_size: -
j_call: TRBJ2-7
cdr3_aa: CASSDCRGTYEQYF
cdr3_nt: TGTGCCAGCAGTGACTGCCGGGGAACCTACGAGCAGTACTTC

v_call: TRBV12-5
d_call: TRBD1
clone_size: few
j_call: TRBJ1-5
cdr3_aa: CASGPPATGVSNQPQHF
cdr3_nt: TGTGCTAGTGGTCCCCCCGCGACAGGGGTTAGCAATCAGCCCCAGCATTTT

v_call: TRBV3-1/TRBV3-2
d_call: -
clone_size: -
j_call: TRBJ2-7
cdr3_aa: CASSPGLRNYEQYF
cdr3_nt: TGTGCCAGCTCTCCTGGACTACGGAACTACGAGCAGTACTTC

v_call: TRBV2
d_call: -
clone_size: -
j_call: TRBJ2-5
cdr3_aa: CASSGSVGRKTQYF
cdr3_nt: TGTGCCAGCAGTGGGAGCGTGGGGAGGAAGACCCAGTACTTC

v_call: TRBV19
d_call: TRBD1
clone_size: -
j_call: TRBJ1-2
cdr3_aa: CASRGTGDGYTF
cdr3_nt: TGTGCCAGTAGGGGGACAGGGGATGGCTACACCTTC

v_call: TRBV7-2
d_call: TRBD1
clone_size: few
j_call: TRBJ2-7
cdr3_aa: CASSPRQGHYEQYF
cdr3_nt: TGTGCCAGCAGCCCCCGACAGGGCCACTACGAGCAGTACTTC

v_call: TRBV7-7
d_call: -
clone_size: -
j_call: TRBJ2-1
cdr3_aa: CASSTGVHNEQFF
cdr3_nt: TGTGCCAGCAGCACTGGAGTTCACAATGAGCAGTTCTTC

v_call: TRBV15
d_call: -
clone_size: once
j_call: TRBJ2-2
cdr3_aa: CATSRDPGTGELFF
cdr3_nt: TGTGCCACCAGCAGAGATCCAGGAACCGGGGAGCTGTTTTTT

v_call: TRBV5-6
d_call: -
clone_size: -
j_call: TRBJ1-1
cdr3_aa: CASSLYREAFF
cdr3_nt: TGTGCCAGCAGCTTATACAGGGAAGCTTTCTTT

v_call: TRBV4-1
d_call: -
clone_size: -
j_call: TRBJ1-5
cdr3_aa: CASSHGAGAHQPQHF
cdr3_nt: TGCGCCAGCAGCCACGGGGCAGGGGCCCATCAGCCCCAGCATTTT

v_call: TRBV3-1/TRBV3-2
d_call: -
clone_size: few
j_call: TRBJ2-1
cdr3_aa: CASSPTGGSSYNEQFF
cdr3_nt: TGTGCCAGCAGCCCAACCGGGGGAAGCTCCTACAATGAGCAGTTCTTC

v_call: TRBV19
d_call: -
clone_size: -
j_call: TRBJ2-1
cdr3_aa: CASSMRAANEQFF
cdr3_nt: TGTGCCAGTAGTATGAGGGCGGCTAATGAGCAGTTCTTC

v_call: TRBV30
d_call: TRBD2
clone_size: -
j_call: TRBJ2-1
cdr3_aa: CAWDPIAGGRGEQFF
cdr3_nt: TGTGCCTGGGACCCTATAGCGGGGGGCAGGGGTGAGCAGTTCTTC